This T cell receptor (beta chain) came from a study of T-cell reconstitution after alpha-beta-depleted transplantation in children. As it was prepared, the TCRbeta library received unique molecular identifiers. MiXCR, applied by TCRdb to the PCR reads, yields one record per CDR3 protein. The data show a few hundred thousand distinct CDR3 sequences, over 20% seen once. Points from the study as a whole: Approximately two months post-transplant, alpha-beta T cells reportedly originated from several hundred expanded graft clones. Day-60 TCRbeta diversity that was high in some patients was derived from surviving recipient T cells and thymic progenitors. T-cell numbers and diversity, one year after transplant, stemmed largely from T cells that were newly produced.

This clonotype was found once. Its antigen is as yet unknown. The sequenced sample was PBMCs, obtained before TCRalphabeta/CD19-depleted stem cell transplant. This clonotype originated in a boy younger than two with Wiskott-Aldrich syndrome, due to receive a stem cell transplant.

DNA for the CDR3: TGTGCCAGCAGTTTGAATACCTTGGGGGAGCAGTTCTTC. Translated, it gives CASSLNTLGEQFF. The chain carries TRBV6-5 and TRBJ2-1; D unclear. V was clipped by 4 bases and J by 10 bases, with 14 bases between them. From germline, CDR1 is MNHEY and CDR2 SVGAGI. The CDR3 runs to 13 residues.